Listed below are T cell receptor beta chains from one sample, sequenced in a study of resident and recirculating memory T cells in vitiligo. The data were produced by immunoSEQ multiplex PCR, yet TCRdb's version contains in-frame clones alone and is incomplete. The sample lists about 76,000 clones, 90% to 95% seen once, with more than 5% in the top ten. Sequenced material: blood. The receptor set was obtained from a male donor with vitiligo. Both conserved end residues are part of each CDR3.

>TRBJ2-7|TRBV2
CASSDWWAYEQYF
>TRBJ1-1|TRBV4-1
CASSQGGVLMVNTEAFF
>TRBJ1-1|TRBV19
CASSEGQGARTAEAFF
>TRBJ2-7|TRBV6-6
CASSGTGHEQYF
>TRBJ2-7|TRBV19
CASRVMDTSYEQYF
>TRBJ2-3|TRBV5-6
CASSRASGSRRTDTQYF
>TRBJ2-1|TRBV9
CASSPPSGRALEQFF
>TRBJ2-3|TRBV27
CASSAKTVRPRDTQYF
>TRBJ2-7|TRBV5-5
CASRPGGPGFYEQYF
>TRBJ1-1|TRBV14
CASSLFRGGSTEAFF
>TRBJ2-2|TRBV5-4
CASRDRRTGELFF
>TRBJ2-7|TRBV11-1
CASSPGSVREQYF
>TRBJ1-3|TRBV11-2
CASSLYQVYSGNTIYF
>TRBJ2-1|TRBV6-5
CASGGVAASYNEQFF
>TRBJ2-5|TRBV28
CASHYPPGLDSQETQYF
>TRBJ2-2|TRBV9
CASSVANRGLLFF
>TRBJ2-7|TRBV9
CASSAEGDSSYEQYF
>TRBJ2-5|TRBV20-1
CSAPLPETQYF
>TRBJ2-7|TRBV28
CASGHRRSYEQYF
>TRBJ2-7|TRBV18
CASSLPTSGGTYEQYF
>TRBJ2-1|TRBV7-9
CASSSGGGRQFF
>TRBJ1-2|TRBV30
CAWSGTGLYGYTF
>TRBJ1-3|TRBV10-2
CASSESAGAGNTIYF
>TRBJ1-5|TRBV7-2
CASSSVRGEPQHF
>TRBJ2-5|TRBV5-5
CASSLFHRRSVPQETQYF
>TRBJ2-5|TRBV6-1
CASSLLQSWETQYF
>TRBJ2-7|TRBV10-3
CAISDPRGDRTYEQYF
>TRBJ2-3|TRBV29-1
CSVEGQPNPDTQYF
>TRBJ1-2|TRBV19
CASKWGTGDTYGYTF
>TRBJ1-4|TRBV6-5
CASRSIGEKLFF
>TRBJ2-3|TRBV7-2
CASSTRAGISTDTQYF